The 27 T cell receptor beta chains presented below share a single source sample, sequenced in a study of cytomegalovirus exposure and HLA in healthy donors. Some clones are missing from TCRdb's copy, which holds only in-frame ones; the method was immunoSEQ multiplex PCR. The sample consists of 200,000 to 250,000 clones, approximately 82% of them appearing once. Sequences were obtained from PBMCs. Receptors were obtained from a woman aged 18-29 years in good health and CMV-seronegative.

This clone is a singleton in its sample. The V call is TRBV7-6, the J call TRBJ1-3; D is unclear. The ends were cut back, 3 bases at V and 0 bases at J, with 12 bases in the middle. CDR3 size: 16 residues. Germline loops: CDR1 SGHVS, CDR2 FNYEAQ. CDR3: CASSLFSASSGNTIYF. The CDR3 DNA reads TGTGCCAGCAGCTTGTTCTCAGCGAGCTCTGGAAACACCATATATTTT. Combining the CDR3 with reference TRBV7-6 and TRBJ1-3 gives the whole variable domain GAGVSQSPRYKVTKRGQDVALRCDPISGHVSLYWYRQALGQGPEFLTYFNYEAQQDKSGLPNDRFSAERPEGSISTLTIQRTEQRDSAMYRCASSLFSASSGNTIYFGEGSWLTVV.

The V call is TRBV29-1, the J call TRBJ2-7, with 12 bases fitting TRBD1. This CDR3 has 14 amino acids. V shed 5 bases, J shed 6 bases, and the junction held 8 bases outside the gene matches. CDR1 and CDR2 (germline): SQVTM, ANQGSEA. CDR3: CSVPGTGGTGEQYF. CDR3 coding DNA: TGCAGCGTTCCCGGGACAGGGGGCACGGGCGAGCAGTACTTC.

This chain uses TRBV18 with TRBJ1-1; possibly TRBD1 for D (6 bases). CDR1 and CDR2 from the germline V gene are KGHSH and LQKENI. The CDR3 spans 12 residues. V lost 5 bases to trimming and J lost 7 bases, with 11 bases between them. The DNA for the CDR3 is TGTGCCAGCTCATCCGGACAGCTTGAAGCTTTCTTT. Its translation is CASSSGQLEAFF.

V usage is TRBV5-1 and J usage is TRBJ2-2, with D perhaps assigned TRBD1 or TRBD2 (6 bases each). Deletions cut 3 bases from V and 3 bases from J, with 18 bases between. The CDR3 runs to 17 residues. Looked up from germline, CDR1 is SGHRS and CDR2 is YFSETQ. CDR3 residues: CASSWGAGASDTGELFF. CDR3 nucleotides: TGCGCCAGCAGCTGGGGGGCAGGAGCATCGGACACCGGGGAGCTGTTTTTT.

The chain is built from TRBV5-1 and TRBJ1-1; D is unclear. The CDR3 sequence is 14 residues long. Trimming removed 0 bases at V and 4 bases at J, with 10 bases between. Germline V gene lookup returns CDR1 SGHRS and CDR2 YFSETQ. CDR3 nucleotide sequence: TGCGCCAGCAGCTTGGTCCAGGCCCGCACTGAAGCTTTCTTT. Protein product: CASSLVQARTEAFF.

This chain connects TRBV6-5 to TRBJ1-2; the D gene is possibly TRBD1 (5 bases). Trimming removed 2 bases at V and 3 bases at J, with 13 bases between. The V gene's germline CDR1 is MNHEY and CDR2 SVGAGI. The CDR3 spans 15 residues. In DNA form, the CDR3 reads TGTGCCAGCAGTTACGATGTAGGGGATTACTATGGCTACACCTTC. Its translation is CASSYDVGDYYGYTF.

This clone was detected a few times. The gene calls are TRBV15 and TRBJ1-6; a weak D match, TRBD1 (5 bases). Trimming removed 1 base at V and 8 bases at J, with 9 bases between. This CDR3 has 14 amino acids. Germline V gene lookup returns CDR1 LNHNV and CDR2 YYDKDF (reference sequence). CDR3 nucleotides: TGTGCCACCAGCAGAGGAGGGGATGATTCACCCCTCCACTTT. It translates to CATSRGGDDSPLHF.

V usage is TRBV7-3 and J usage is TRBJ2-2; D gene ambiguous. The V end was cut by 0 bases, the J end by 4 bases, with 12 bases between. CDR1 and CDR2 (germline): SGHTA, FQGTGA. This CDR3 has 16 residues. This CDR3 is CASSLTGWPLTGELFF. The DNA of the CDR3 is TGTGCCAGCAGCTTAACTGGCTGGCCACTCACCGGGGAGCTGTTTTTT.

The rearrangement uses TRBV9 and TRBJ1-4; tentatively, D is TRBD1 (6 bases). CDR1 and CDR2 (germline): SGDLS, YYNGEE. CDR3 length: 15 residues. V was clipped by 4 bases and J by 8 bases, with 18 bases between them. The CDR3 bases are TGTGCCAGCAGCACCACGGGGGGCACTGGGGAAAAACTGTTTTTT. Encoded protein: CASSTTGGTGEKLFF. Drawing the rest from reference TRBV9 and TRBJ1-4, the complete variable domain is DSGVTQTPKHLITATGQRVTLRCSPRSGDLSVYWYQQSLDQGLQFLIQYYNGEERAKGNILERFSAQQFPDLHSELNLSSLELGDSALYFCASSTTGGTGEKLFFGSGTQLSVL.

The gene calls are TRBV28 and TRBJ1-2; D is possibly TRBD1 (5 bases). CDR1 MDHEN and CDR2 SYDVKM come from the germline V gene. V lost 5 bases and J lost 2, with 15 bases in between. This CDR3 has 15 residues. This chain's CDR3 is CASSPPGQGNYGYTF. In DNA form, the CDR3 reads TGTGCCAGCAGTCCCCCCGGGCAGGGAAACTATGGCTACACCTTC.

The CDR3 spells CASSPDSTDYGYTF. The DNA of the CDR3 is TGTGCCAGCAGCCCTGACTCCACGGACTATGGCTACACCTTC. The V call is TRBV9, the J call TRBJ1-2; D is unclear. Germline lookup yields CDR1 SGDLS and CDR2 YYNGEE. This CDR3 has 14 amino acids. The V gene lost 4 bases and the J gene lost 3 bases, with 13 bases spanning the gap.

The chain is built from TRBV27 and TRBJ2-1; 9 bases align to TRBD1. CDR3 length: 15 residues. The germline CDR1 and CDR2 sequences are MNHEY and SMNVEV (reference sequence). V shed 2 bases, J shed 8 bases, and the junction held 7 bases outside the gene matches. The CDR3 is CASSLIRDRDHEQFF. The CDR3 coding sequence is TGTGCCAGCAGTTTAATCCGGGACAGGGACCATGAGCAGTTCTTC.

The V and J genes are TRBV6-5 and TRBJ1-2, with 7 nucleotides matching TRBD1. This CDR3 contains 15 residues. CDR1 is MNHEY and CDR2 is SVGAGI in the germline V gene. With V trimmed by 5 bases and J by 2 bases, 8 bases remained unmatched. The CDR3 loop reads CASSRPGQLNYGYTF. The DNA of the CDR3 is TGTGCCAGCAGTCGACCGGGACAGTTAAACTATGGCTACACCTTC.

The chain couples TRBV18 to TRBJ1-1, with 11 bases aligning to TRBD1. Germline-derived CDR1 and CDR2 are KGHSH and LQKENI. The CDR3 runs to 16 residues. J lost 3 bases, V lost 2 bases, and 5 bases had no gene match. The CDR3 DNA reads TGTGCCAGCTCACCATGGACGGGACAGGGGGACACTGAAGCTTTCTTT. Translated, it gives CASSPWTGQGDTEAFF.

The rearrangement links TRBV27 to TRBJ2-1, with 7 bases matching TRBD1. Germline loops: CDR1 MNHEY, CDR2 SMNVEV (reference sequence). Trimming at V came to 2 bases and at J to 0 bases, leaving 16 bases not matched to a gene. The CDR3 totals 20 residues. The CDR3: CASSLRTGQAHQSSYNEQFF. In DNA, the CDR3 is TGTGCCAGCAGTTTACGTACTGGACAGGCCCACCAGAGCTCCTACAATGAGCAGTTCTTC.

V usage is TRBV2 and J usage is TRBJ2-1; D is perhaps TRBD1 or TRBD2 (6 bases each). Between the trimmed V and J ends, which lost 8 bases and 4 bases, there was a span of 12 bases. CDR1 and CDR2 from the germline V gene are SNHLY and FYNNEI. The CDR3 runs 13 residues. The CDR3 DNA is TGTGCCAGCCTTCGGGGGCTGTACAATGAGCAGTTCTTC. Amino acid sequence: CASLRGLYNEQFF. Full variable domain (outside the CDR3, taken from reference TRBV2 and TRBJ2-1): EPEVTQTPSHQVTQMGQEVILRCVPISNHLYFYWYRQILGQKVEFLVSFYNNEISEKSEIFDDQFSVERPDGSNFTLKIRSTKLEDSAMYFCASLRGLYNEQFFGPGTRLTVL.

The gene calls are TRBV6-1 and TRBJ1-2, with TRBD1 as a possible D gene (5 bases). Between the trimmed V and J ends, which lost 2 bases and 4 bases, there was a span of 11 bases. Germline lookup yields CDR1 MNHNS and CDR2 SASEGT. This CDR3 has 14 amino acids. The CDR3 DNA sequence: TGTGCCAGCAGTGAAATAAGGGGCGGCTATGGCTACACCTTC. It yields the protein CASSEIRGGYGYTF.

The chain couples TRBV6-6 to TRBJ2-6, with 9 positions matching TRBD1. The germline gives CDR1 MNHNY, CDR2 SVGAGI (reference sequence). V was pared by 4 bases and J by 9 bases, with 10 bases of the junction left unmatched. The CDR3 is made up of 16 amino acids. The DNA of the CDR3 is TGTGCCAGCAGTTTCGAACAGGGGGCGGTGGACAACGTCCTGACTTTC. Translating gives CASSFEQGAVDNVLTF.

CDR3 amino acids: CASGRDNLYEQYF. The CDR3, as DNA: TGTGCCAGCGGCCGGGACAACCTCTACGAGCAGTACTTC. The genes are TRBV7-8 and TRBJ2-7; weak D call: TRBD1 (6 bases). Trimming took off 8 bases at V and 3 bases at J, with 14 bases between the two ends. CDR1 is SGHVS and CDR2 is FQNEAQ in the germline V gene. The CDR3 is 13 residues long.

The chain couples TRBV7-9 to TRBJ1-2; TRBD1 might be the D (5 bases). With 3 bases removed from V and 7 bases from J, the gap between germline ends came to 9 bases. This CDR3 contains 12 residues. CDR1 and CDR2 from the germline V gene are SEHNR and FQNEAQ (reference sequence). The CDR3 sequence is CASSFGRAGYTF. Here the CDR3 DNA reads TGTGCCAGCAGCTTTGGCAGGGCTGGCTACACCTTC.

CDR3 DNA sequence: TGTGCCAGCAGCCCAAAGGATGCAGGGGGGGCCGGGGAGCTGTTTTTT. It codes for CASSPKDAGGAGELFF. The chain combines TRBV5-6 with TRBJ2-2; D might be TRBD1 or TRBD2, each matching 7 bases. Germline values: CDR1 SGHDT, CDR2 YYEEEE. Trimming took off 4 bases at V and 6 bases at J, with 19 bases between the two ends. The length of the CDR3 is 16 residues.

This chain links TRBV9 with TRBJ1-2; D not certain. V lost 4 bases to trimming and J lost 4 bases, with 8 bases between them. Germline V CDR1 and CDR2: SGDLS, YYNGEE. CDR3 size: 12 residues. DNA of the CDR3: TGTGCCAGCAGCCCACCTGGCTATGGCTACACCTTC. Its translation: CASSPPGYGYTF.

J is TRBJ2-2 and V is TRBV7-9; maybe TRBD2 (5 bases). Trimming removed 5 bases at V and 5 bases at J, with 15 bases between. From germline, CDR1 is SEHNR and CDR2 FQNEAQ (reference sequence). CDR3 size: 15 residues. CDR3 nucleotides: TGTGCCAGCAGCCGACTACCCCCGGGTACCGGGGAGCTGTTTTTT. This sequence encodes CASSRLPPGTGELFF.

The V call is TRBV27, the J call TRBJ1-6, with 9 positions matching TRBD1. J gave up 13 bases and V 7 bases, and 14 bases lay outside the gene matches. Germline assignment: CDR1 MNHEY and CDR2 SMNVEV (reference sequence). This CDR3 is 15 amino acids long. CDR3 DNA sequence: TGTGCCAGCACCCTACGGACAGGGGCGATTCGGCCCCTCCACTTT. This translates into CASTLRTGAIRPLHF.

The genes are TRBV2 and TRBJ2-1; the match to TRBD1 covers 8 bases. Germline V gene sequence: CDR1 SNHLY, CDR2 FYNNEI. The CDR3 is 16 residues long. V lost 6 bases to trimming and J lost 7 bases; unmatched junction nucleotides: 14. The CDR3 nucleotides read TGTGCCAGCAGCATGGACAGGGTTGGAGTGACGAATGAGCAGTTCTTC. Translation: CASSMDRVGVTNEQFF.

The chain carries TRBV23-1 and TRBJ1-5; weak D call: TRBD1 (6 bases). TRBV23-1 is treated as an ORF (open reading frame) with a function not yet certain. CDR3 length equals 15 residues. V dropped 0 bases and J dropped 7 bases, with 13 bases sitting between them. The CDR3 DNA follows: TGCGCCAGCAGTCAATCCGGGACAAATTCGCAGCCCCAGCATTTT. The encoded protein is CASSQSGTNSQPQHF.

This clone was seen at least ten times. The CDR3 loop reads CASSQTSGVWEQYF. Here the CDR3 DNA reads TGTGCCAGCAGTCAGACTAGCGGCGTCTGGGAGCAGTACTTC. The chain joins TRBV7-8 to TRBJ2-7, with TRBD2 matching 9 bases. The CDR3 is made up of 14 amino acids. From germline, CDR1 is SGHVS and CDR2 FQNEAQ. V was pared by 6 bases and J by 7 bases, with 10 bases of the junction left unmatched.